This entry lists 4 T cell receptor beta chains sequenced from one sample in a study of shared clonotypes between healthy human individuals. Profiled with immunoSEQ multiplex PCR; TCRdb holds only in-frame clones, not every one. The table records 170,000 or so clones, roughly 70% of them present only once. Sequenced material: memory CD4+ T cells sorted from blood. Subset in this sample: CD45RA-negative fraction. The source of these receptors is a young man in good health.

J is TRBJ1-1 and V is TRBV5-1, with D perhaps matching TRBD1 (6 bases). The CDR3 is 12 residues long. Trimming pared 4 bases from V and 7 bases from J, leaving 11 bases between. Germline CDR1 and CDR2: SGHRS and YFSETQ. In DNA, the CDR3 is TGCGCCAGCAGCCCCCCGGACAGTGAAGCTTTCTTT. The encoded protein is CASSPPDSEAFF.

This chain joins TRBV28 and TRBJ2-7, with D tentatively TRBD1 (6 bases). The germline V gene encodes CDR1 MDHEN and CDR2 SYDVKM. Trimming stripped 2 bases from V and 1 base from J, with 15 bases between. This CDR3 has 16 amino acids. CDR3 DNA sequence: TGTGCCAGCAGTTTAGCTCGGACAGCGGTTTCCTACGAGCAGTACTTC. This gives the protein CASSLARTAVSYEQYF.

V usage is TRBV10-3 and J usage is TRBJ2-3; tentative D call: TRBD2 (7 bases). In germline, CDR1 is ENHRY, CDR2 SYGVKD. The CDR3 consists of 13 residues. V was shortened by 8 bases and J by 2 bases, with 11 bases between the two germline ends. The CDR3 reads CAIGGDTTDTQYF. CDR3 nucleotide sequence: TGTGCCATCGGGGGGGACACCACAGATACGCAGTATTTT.

The sample holds one count of this clone. The chain employs TRBV6-5 and TRBJ2-2; either TRBD1 or TRBD2 may fit D (6 bases each). Deletions cut 4 bases from V and 7 bases from J, with 13 bases between. Per the germline V gene, CDR1 is MNHEY and CDR2 is SVGAGI. This CDR3 has 14 residues. The CDR3 here is CASSLQGGGGELFF. The CDR3 nucleotides read TGTGCCAGCAGTTTACAGGGAGGTGGCGGGGAGCTGTTTTTT.